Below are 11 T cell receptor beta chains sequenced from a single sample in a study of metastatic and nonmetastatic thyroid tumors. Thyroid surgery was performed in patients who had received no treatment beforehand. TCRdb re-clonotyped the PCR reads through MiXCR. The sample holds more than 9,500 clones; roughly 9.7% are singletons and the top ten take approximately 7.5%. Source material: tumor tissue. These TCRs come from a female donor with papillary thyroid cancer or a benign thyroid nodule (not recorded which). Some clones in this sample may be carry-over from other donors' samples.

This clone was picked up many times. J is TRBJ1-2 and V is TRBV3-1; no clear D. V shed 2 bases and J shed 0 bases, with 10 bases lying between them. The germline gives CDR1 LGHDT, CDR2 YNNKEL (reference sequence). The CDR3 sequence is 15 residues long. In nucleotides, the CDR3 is TGTGCCAGCAGCCAAAGCAAACTTTCTAACTATGGCTACACCTTC. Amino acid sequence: CASSQSKLSNYGYTF.

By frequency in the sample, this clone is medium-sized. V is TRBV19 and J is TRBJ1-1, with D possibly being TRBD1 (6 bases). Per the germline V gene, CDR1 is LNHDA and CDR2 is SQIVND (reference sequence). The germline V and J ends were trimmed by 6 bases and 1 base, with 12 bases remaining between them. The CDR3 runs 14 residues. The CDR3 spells CASRPGTWNTEAFF. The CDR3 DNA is TGTGCCAGTAGACCCGGGACATGGAACACTGAAGCTTTCTTT.

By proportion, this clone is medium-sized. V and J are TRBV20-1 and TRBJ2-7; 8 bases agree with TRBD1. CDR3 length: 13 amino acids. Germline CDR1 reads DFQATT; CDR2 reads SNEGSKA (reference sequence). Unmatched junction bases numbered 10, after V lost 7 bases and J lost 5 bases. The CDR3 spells CSVGQGAPNEQYF. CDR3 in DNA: TGCAGTGTGGGGCAGGGGGCGCCCAACGAGCAGTACTTC.

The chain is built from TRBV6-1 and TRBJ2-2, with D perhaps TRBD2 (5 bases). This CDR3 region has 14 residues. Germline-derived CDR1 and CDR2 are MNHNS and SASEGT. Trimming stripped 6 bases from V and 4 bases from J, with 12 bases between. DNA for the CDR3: TGTGCCAGCAGGATGGACTGGGGCACCGGGGAGCTGTTTTTT. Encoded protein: CASRMDWGTGELFF.

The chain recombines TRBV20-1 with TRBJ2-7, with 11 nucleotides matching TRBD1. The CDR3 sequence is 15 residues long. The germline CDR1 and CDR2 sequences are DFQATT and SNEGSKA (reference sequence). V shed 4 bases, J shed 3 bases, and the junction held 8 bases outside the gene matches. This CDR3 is CSATGGTGGFYEQYF. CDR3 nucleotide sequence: TGCAGTGCTACCGGGGGGACAGGGGGATTCTACGAGCAGTACTTC.

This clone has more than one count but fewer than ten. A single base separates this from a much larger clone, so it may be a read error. For the CDR3, the DNA is TGCGCAAGTGGTAACCTCTACAATGAGCAGCTCTTC. Translation gives CASGNLYNEQLF. The gene calls are TRBV4-1 and TRBJ2-1, with D unresolved. CDR1 MGHRA and CDR2 YSYEKL come from the germline V gene. CDR3 length equals 12 residues.

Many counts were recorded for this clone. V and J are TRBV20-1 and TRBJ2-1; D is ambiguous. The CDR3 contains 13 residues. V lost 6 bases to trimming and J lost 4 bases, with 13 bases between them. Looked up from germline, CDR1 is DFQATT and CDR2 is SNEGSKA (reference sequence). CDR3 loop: CSANPLEYNEQFF. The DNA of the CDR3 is TGCAGTGCAAACCCGCTCGAATACAATGAGCAGTTCTTC.

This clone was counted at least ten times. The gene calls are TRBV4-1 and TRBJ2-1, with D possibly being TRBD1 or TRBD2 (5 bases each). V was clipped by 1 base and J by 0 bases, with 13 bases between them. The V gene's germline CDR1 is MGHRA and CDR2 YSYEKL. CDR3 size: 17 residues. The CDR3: CASSQGADTNSYNEQFF. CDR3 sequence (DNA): TGCGCCAGCAGCCAAGGAGCGGACACGAACTCCTACAATGAGCAGTTCTTC.

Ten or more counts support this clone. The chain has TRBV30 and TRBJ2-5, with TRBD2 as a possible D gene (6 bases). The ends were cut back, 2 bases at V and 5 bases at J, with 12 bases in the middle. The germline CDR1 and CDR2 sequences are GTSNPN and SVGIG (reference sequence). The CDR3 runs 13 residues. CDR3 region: CAWSRGGKETQYF. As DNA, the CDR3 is TGTGCCTGGAGTCGGGGCGGGAAGGAGACCCAGTACTTC.

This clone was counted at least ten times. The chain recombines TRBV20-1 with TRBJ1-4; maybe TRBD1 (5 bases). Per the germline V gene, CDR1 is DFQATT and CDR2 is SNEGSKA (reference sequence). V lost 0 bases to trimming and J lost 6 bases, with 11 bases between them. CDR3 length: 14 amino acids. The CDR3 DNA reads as TGCAGTGCTAGAGATATGCAGGGAGATGAAAAACTGTTTTTT. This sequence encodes CSARDMQGDEKLFF.

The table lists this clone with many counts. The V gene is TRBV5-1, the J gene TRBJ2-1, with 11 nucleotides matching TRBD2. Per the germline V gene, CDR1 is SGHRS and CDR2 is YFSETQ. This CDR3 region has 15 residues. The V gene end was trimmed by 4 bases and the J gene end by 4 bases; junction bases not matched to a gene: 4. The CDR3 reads CASSVTSGVYNEQFF. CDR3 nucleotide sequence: TGCGCCAGCAGCGTGACTAGCGGGGTATACAATGAGCAGTTCTTC.